Shown below are 12 T cell receptor beta chains from a single sample sequenced in a study of cytomegalovirus exposure and HLA in healthy donors. Profiling relied on immunoSEQ multiplex PCR, and the TCRdb table lists in-frame clones only, not all of them. The data show 150,000 to 200,000 clones, with 80% to 85% seen just once and 2.5% to 3.5% held by the top ten. The sequenced sample was PBMCs. All receptors come from a woman aged 18-30 years in good health and CMV-seropositive.

This chain joins TRBV29-1 and TRBJ2-1; tentative D call: TRBD2 (6 bases). Germline-derived CDR1 and CDR2 are SQVTM and ANQGSEA. This CDR3 contains 14 residues. Trimming removed 4 bases at V and 10 bases at J, with 20 bases between. The DNA for the CDR3 is TGCAGCGTTGGAGTGGGGGGAGGTTTAGAGGAGCAGTTCTTC. Translating gives CSVGVGGGLEEQFF.

This sequence joins TRBV7-2 and TRBJ1-2; D is unclear. The CDR3 has 13 residues. Trimming left V 5 bases short and J 3 bases short, with 10 bases between. CDR1 is SGHTA, CDR2 FQGNSA, per germline. This CDR3 reads CASSPRQYYGYTF. CDR3 DNA sequence: TGTGCCAGCAGCCCCCGACAATACTATGGCTACACCTTC.

The chain joins TRBV5-1 to TRBJ2-1; 13 nucleotides agree with TRBD2. Germline CDR1 reads SGHRS; CDR2 reads YFSETQ. The ends lost 4 bases at V and 7 bases at J; junction bases unmatched: 5. The CDR3 spans 15 residues. DNA for the CDR3: TGCGCCAGCAGCATTGGGACTAGCGGGGCGAATGAGCAGTTCTTC. This translates into CASSIGTSGANEQFF.

This chain links TRBV15 with TRBJ2-5, with 11 bases fitting TRBD1. This CDR3 is 16 amino acids long. Per the germline V gene, CDR1 is LNHNV and CDR2 is YYDKDF (reference sequence). The J segment lost 5 bases and the V segment lost 3 bases, leaving 8 bases of the junction unmatched. CDR3 region: CATSRSDRGLGETQYF. Written as DNA, the CDR3 is TGTGCCACCAGCAGGTCGGACAGGGGGCTCGGGGAGACCCAGTACTTC. Looking up the rest from reference TRBV15 and TRBJ2-5 gives the full variable domain: DAMVIQNPRYQVTQFGKPVTLSCSQTLNHNVMYWYQQKSSQAPKLLFHYYDKDFNNEADTPDNFQSRRPNTSFCFLDIRSPGLGDTAMYLCATSRSDRGLGETQYFGPGTRLLVL.

This clone showed up just a few times. The chain couples TRBV11-2 to TRBJ2-5; D is unclear. CDR3 size: 13 residues. Trimming pared 1 base from V and 3 bases from J, leaving 6 bases between. Germline V lookup: CDR1 SGHAT, CDR2 FQNNGV. The CDR3 loop reads CASSLAPEETQYF. CDR3 in DNA: TGTGCCAGCAGCTTAGCGCCGGAAGAGACCCAGTACTTC.

As concerns this clone: The germline gene is not matched at one end of the junction; a read error may be the cause. The chain combines TRBV5-8 with TRBJ2-3; no reliable D call. This CDR3 is 14 amino acids long. Germline V lookup: CDR1 SGHTS, CDR2 YDEGEE. CDR3 sequence: CTSSLGESTDTQYF. DNA of the CDR3: TGTACCAGCAGCTTGGGCGAAAGCACAGATACGCAGTATTTT.

CDR3 region: CASSSLVAGGPVDTQYF. Here the CDR3 DNA reads TGTGCCAGCAGCTCACTTGTAGCGGGGGGGCCGGTAGATACGCAGTATTTT. The rearrangement uses TRBV11-2 and TRBJ2-3; 11 bases align to TRBD2. The germline V gene has CDR1 SGHAT and CDR2 FQNNGV. The J segment lost 5 bases and the V segment lost 4 bases, leaving 11 bases of the junction unmatched. The CDR3 loop spans 17 amino acids.

This chain connects TRBV14 to TRBJ2-1; D not certain. This CDR3 has 12 residues. The V gene's germline CDR1 is SGHDN and CDR2 FVKESK. Trimming removed 2 bases at V and 6 bases at J, with 5 bases between. The CDR3 sequence is CASSQLVNEQFF. As DNA, the CDR3 is TGTGCCAGCAGCCAACTAGTCAATGAGCAGTTCTTC.

The chain is built from TRBV2 and TRBJ2-3; 9 bases agree with TRBD2. Unmatched junction bases numbered 5, after V lost 2 bases and J lost 2 bases. The germline V gene encodes CDR1 SNHLY and CDR2 FYNNEI. The CDR3 runs to 16 residues. CDR3 protein: CASSERRGGDTDTQYF. DNA for the CDR3: TGTGCCAGCAGTGAACGCCGCGGGGGGGACACAGATACGCAGTATTTT.

The chain recombines TRBV7-9 with TRBJ1-1, with 7 bases lining up with TRBD1. The CDR3 totals 15 residues. Trimming cost V 0 bases and J 2 bases; bases outside gene matches: 3. Germline V CDR1 and CDR2: SEHNR, FQNEAQ (reference sequence). For the CDR3, the DNA is TGTGCCAGCAGCTTAGCGGGACAGACCAACACTGAAGCTTTCTTT. Translation: CASSLAGQTNTEAFF.

Here the CDR3 reads CASSRPRQINYGYTF. CDR3 in DNA: TGCGCCAGCAGTCGCCCCCGACAGATTAACTATGGCTACACCTTC. The gene calls are TRBV23-1 and TRBJ1-2; tentative D call: TRBD1 (5 bases). TRBV23-1 is identified as an open reading frame with a role that is uncertain. This CDR3 spans 15 amino acids. Trimming removed 4 bases at V and 1 base at J, with 13 bases between.

V is TRBV7-2 and J is TRBJ1-2, with no clear D. V was clipped by 1 base and J by 7 bases, with 7 bases between them. Germline assignment: CDR1 SGHTA and CDR2 FQGNSA. The CDR3 length is 12 residues. The CDR3 nucleotides are TGTGCCAGCAGCTTAGAGCGGGGTGGCTACACCTTC. Protein product: CASSLERGGYTF. Based on the CDR3 plus reference TRBV7-2 and TRBJ1-2, the full variable domain is GAGVSQSPSNKVTEKGKDVELRCDPISGHTALYWYRQSLGQGLEFLIYFQGNSAPDKSGLPSDRFSAERTGGSVSTLTIQRTQQEDSAVYLCASSLERGGYTFGSGTRLTVV.